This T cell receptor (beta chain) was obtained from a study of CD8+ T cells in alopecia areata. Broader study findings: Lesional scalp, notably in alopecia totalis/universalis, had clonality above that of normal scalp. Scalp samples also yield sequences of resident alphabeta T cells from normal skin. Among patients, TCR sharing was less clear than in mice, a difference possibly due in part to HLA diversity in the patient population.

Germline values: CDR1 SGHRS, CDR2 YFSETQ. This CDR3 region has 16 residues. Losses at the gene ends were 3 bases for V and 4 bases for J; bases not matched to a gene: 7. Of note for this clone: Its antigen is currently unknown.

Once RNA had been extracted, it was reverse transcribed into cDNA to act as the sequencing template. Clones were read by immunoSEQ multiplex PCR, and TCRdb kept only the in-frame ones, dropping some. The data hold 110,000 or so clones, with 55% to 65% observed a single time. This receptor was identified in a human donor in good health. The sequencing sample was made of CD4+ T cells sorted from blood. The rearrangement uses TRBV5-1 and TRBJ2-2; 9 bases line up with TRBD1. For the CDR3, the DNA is TGCGCCAGCAGCTACACAGGGGGCGCGGGCACCGGGGAGCTGTTTTTT. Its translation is CASSYTGGAGTGELFF.